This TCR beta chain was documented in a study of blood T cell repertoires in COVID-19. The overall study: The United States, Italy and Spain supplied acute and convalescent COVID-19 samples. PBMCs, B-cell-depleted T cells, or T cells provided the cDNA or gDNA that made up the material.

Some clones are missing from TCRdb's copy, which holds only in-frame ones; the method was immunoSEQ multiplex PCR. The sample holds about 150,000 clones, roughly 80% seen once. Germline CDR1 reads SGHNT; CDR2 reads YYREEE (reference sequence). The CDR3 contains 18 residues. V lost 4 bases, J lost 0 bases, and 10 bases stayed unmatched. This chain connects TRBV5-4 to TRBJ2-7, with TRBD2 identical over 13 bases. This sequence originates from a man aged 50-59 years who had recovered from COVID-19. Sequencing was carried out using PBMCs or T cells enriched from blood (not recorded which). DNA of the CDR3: TGTGCCAGCAGCCTACTACTAGCGGGGGGGAGTTTCTCCTACGAGCAGTACTTC. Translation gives CASSLLLAGGSFSYEQYF.